These T cell receptor beta chains were read from a single sample in a study of cytomegalovirus exposure and HLA in healthy donors. Some clones are missing from TCRdb's copy, which holds only in-frame ones; the method was immunoSEQ multiplex PCR. The sample records 150,000 to 200,000 clones, 80% to 85% being singletons. The sequenced material came from PBMCs. The receptors were sampled from a woman aged 25-40 years in good health and CMV-seronegative. Both conserved end residues are part of each CDR3. D genes are given only for firm matches. Clone size is stated in some rows and not others, as once, few, many or a class when expanded.

v_call	d_call	clone_size	j_call	cdr3_aa	cdr3_nt
TRBV5-1	NA	NA	TRBJ2-4	CASSPATENIQYF	TGCGCCAGCAGCCCCGCGACAGAAAACATTCAGTACTTC
TRBV6-1	NA	NA	TRBJ2-3	CASSEPGTYTDTQYF	TGTGCCAGCAGTGAACCCGGGACATACACAGATACGCAGTATTTT
TRBV6-1	TRBD2	NA	TRBJ2-7	CASTTTLAGLAEQYF	TGTGCCAGCACTACCACACTAGCGGGCCTGGCCGAGCAGTACTTC
TRBV2	NA	NA	TRBJ2-7	CASRTSGTPNEQYF	TGTGCCAGCAGAACGTCCGGGACACCAAACGAGCAGTACTTC
TRBV30	TRBD1	few	TRBJ2-7	CAWITGGYEQYF	TGTGCCTGGATAACAGGGGGCTACGAGCAGTACTTC
TRBV10-1	TRBD1	NA	TRBJ1-2	CASSAGTAYGYTF	TGCGCCAGCAGCGCTGGGACAGCTTATGGCTACACCTTC
TRBV6-1	TRBD1	NA	TRBJ2-7	CASSEGTGGGYEQYF	TGTGCCAGCAGTGAAGGGACAGGGGGAGGCTACGAGCAGTACTTC
TRBV11-2	TRBD2	NA	TRBJ2-1	CASSPGLAGYNEQFF	TGTGCCAGCAGCCCCGGACTAGCGGGGTACAATGAGCAGTTCTTC
TRBV7-8	TRBD1	NA	TRBJ2-1	CASSTDRSSYNEQFF	TGTGCCAGCAGCACGGACAGGAGCTCCTACAATGAGCAGTTCTTC
TRBV7-9	TRBD1	NA	TRBJ2-7	CASSSTDRGPYEQYF	TGTGCCAGCAGCTCCACGGACAGGGGGCCGTACGAGCAGTACTTC
TRBV28	NA	NA	TRBJ1-2	CASSPPQGMRGYTF	TGTGCCAGCTCCCCTCCGCAGGGGATGAGGGGCTACACCTTC
TRBV10-1	TRBD2	NA	TRBJ2-3	CASSESTVAGATQYF	TGCGCCAGCAGTGAGTCGACGGTAGCGGGAGCAACGCAGTATTTT
TRBV7-9	TRBD2	NA	TRBJ2-3	CASSGGGRAADTQYF	TGTGCCAGCAGCGGGGGCGGGAGGGCCGCAGATACGCAGTATTTT
TRBV30	TRBD1	NA	TRBJ1-4	CAWRQGANEKLFF	TGTGCCTGGCGACAGGGGGCGAATGAAAAACTGTTTTTT
TRBV7-9	TRBD2	once	TRBJ2-3	CASSPGSLAGGTDTQYF	TGTGCCAGCAGCCCCGGGTCACTAGCGGGTGGGACAGATACGCAGTATTTT
TRBV6-5	NA	NA	TRBJ2-3	CASSYSASSVSDTQYF	TGTGCCAGCAGTTACTCGGCTAGCTCGGTTTCAGATACGCAGTATTTT
TRBV7-9	NA	NA	TRBJ2-4	CASSSAGQNIQYF	TGTGCCAGCAGCTCCGCGGGCCAAAACATTCAGTACTTC
TRBV28	TRBD1	NA	TRBJ1-6	CASSPNRGRKSPLHF	TGTGCCAGCAGTCCAAACAGGGGGCGTAAATCACCCCTCCACTTT
TRBV13	NA	NA	TRBJ1-3	CASSLTPLSEGSDTIYF	TGTGCCAGCAGCTTAACCCCCTTGAGTGAGGGATCGGACACCATATATTTT
TRBV27	TRBD1	NA	TRBJ1-6	CASSLFFVQGASNSPLHF	TGTGCCAGCAGTTTATTTTTTGTACAGGGGGCCTCAAATTCACCCCTCCACTTT
TRBV2	TRBD1	NA	TRBJ2-5	CASSENWGTGLTETQYF	TGTGCCAGCAGTGAAAATTGGGGGACAGGGTTAACGGAGACCCAGTACTTC
TRBV18	NA	NA	TRBJ2-3	CASSPRTPDTQYF	TGTGCCAGCTCACCCCGGACTCCGGATACGCAGTATTTT
TRBV19	NA	NA	TRBJ1-1	CASSSRQEGAEAFF	TGTGCCAGTAGTTCGCGACAGGAAGGGGCTGAAGCTTTCTTT
TRBV5-1	NA	NA	TRBJ1-4	CASSRTVQNEKLFF	TGCGCCAGCAGCCGGACAGTTCAAAATGAAAAACTGTTTTTT
TRBV28	NA	NA	TRBJ1-1	CASSRRGTEAFF	TGTGCCAGCAGTCGTCGGGGCACTGAAGCTTTCTTT
TRBV5-1	TRBD2	NA	TRBJ2-2	CASSLAGGSQSAGELFF	TGCGCCAGCAGCTTGGCCGGGGGGTCGCAGAGCGCCGGGGAGCTGTTTTTT
TRBV27	NA	NA	TRBJ2-5	CASSSFGGTGETQYF	TGTGCCAGCAGTTCCTTCGGTGGGACTGGAGAGACCCAGTACTTC
TRBV15	NA	NA	TRBJ1-2	CATSRVSGYGYTF	TGTGCCACCAGCAGAGTTAGTGGCTATGGCTACACCTTC
TRBV18	NA	NA	TRBJ1-1	CASSPPGTALNTEAFF	TGTGCCAGCTCACCACCAGGGACTGCCCTGAACACTGAAGCTTTCTTT
TRBV27	TRBD1	NA	TRBJ2-7	CASRTSGTGREQYF	TGTGCCAGCAGAACCTCCGGGACAGGGCGCGAGCAGTACTTC
TRBV9	TRBD2	NA	TRBJ2-1	CASSVDGGSSYNEQFF	TGTGCCAGCAGCGTAGACGGCGGGAGCTCCTACAATGAGCAGTTCTTC
TRBV5-1	NA	NA	TRBJ1-3	CASSLSQASGNTIYF	TGCGCCAGCAGCTTATCACAGGCCTCTGGAAACACCATATATTTT
TRBV4-1	NA	NA	TRBJ2-3	CASSQLLRPDTQYF	TGCGCCAGCAGCCAATTATTGCGCCCGGATACGCAGTATTTT
TRBV4-1	TRBD1	NA	TRBJ2-6	CASSLGQGHSGANVLTF	TGCGCCAGCAGCCTCGGACAGGGACACTCTGGGGCCAACGTCCTGACTTTC
TRBV15	NA	NA	TRBJ2-7	CATKKDRDYEQYF	TGTGCCACCAAAAAAGACAGAGACTACGAGCAGTACTTC
TRBV10-3	NA	once	TRBJ1-3	CAMGGALGNTIYF	TGTGCCATGGGCGGGGCGCTTGGAAACACCATATATTTT
TRBV7-8	TRBD1	NA	TRBJ1-6	CASSLAPRDRDNSPLHF	TGTGCCAGCAGCTTAGCTCCCCGGGACAGGGATAATTCACCCCTCCACTTT
TRBV7-9	NA	NA	TRBJ2-3	CASSLRGSTDTQYF	TGTGCCAGCAGCTTGAGGGGGAGCACAGATACGCAGTATTTT
TRBV5-1	TRBD2	NA	TRBJ2-7	CASSLDGGTRDPYEQYF	TGCGCCAGCAGCTTGGATGGTGGGACTAGGGATCCCTACGAGCAGTACTTC
TRBV20-1	TRBD2	NA	TRBJ2-3	CSAGEREAQYF	TGCAGTGCTGGCGAGCGGGAGGCGCAGTATTTT
TRBV6-1	NA	NA	TRBJ1-5	CASSVLPSNQPQHF	TGTGCCAGCAGTGTCCTCCCTAGCAATCAGCCCCAGCATTTT
TRBV6-5	TRBD1	NA	TRBJ1-2	CASRTGTGRGYTF	TGTGCCAGCAGAACCGGGACAGGGAGAGGCTACACCTTC
TRBV2	TRBD1	NA	TRBJ1-1	CASRETFAGTEAFF	TGTGCCAGCAGGGAGACTTTTGCCGGGACAGAGGCTTTCTTT
TRBV27	NA	NA	TRBJ1-1	CASSLHIWAPLVEAFF	TGTGCCAGCAGTTTACACATTTGGGCCCCCCTGGTTGAAGCTTTCTTT
TRBV6-5	NA	NA	TRBJ2-7	CATRGGPYEQYF	TGTGCCACCAGGGGAGGGCCCTACGAGCAGTACTTC
TRBV4-2	TRBD1	NA	TRBJ1-3	CASSQDQWWTGVRNSGNTIYF	TGTGCCAGCAGCCAAGACCAGTGGTGGACAGGGGTCCGCAACTCTGGAAACACCATATATTTT
TRBV6-1	NA	NA	TRBJ1-4	CASSEPGGVGKLFF	TGTGCCAGCAGTGAACCTGGGGGGGTGGGAAAACTGTTTTTT
TRBV11-1	TRBD1	NA	TRBJ1-5	CASSLDRGTQPQHF	TGTGCCAGCAGCTTAGACAGGGGTACTCAGCCCCAGCATTTT
TRBV6-5	NA	NA	TRBJ2-2	CASRPASSAGELFF	TGTGCCAGCAGGCCCGCTTCTAGCGCCGGGGAGCTGTTTTTT
TRBV18	TRBD1	once	TRBJ2-7	CASSPDRGLVHEQYF	TGTGCCAGCTCACCCGACAGGGGCCTTGTCCACGAGCAGTACTTC
TRBV27	NA	few	TRBJ1-2	CASSLSGGRGGYTF	TGTGCCAGCAGTTTATCCGGGGGAAGAGGTGGCTACACCTTC
TRBV29-1	TRBD2	NA	TRBJ2-7	CSVGRTSGYNEQYF	TGCAGCGTCGGACGGACTAGCGGGTACAACGAGCAGTACTTC
TRBV5-4	TRBD2	few	TRBJ2-2	CASSLLLAGGIANTGELFF	TGTGCCAGCAGCTTGTTACTAGCGGGAGGTATCGCGAACACCGGGGAGCTGTTTTTT
TRBV6-5	NA	once	TRBJ1-5	CASSPTGYSNQPQHF	TGTGCCAGCAGTCCAACAGGGTATAGCAATCAGCCCCAGCATTTT
TRBV30	TRBD2	once	TRBJ2-1	CAWTGLAGYNEQFF	TGTGCCTGGACCGGTCTAGCGGGGTACAATGAGCAGTTCTTC